Shown below are 26 T cell receptor beta chains from a single sample sequenced in a study of diagnostic markers for celiac disease. After re-calling the reads, TCRdb lists one entry per CDR3 protein, DNA absent. The sample's table shows 5,000 or so distinct CDR3 sequences. Specimen: either unsorted cells or a sorted T cell fraction (not recorded which). Receptors originate from a human donor. This table probably holds off-target reads from a library built for another chain.

This chain uses TRBV27 with TRBJ2-7; the D call of TRBD1 rests on TCRdb alone, since no DNA is present to check it. Germline loops: CDR1 MNHEY, CDR2 SMNVEV (reference sequence). The CDR3 is made up of 16 amino acids. CDR3 sequence: CASSLFGQGFGYEQYF.

The J gene is TRBJ2-1, the V gene TRBV12-3 or TRBV12-4. CDR3 size: 12 residues. The CDR3 sequence: CASSLTNNEQFF.

V gene TRBV7-8 combines with J gene TRBJ2-7; TCRdb designates TRBD2, a call that cannot be tested without DNA. The V gene's germline CDR1 is SGHVS and CDR2 FQNEAQ. The CDR3 loop spans 15 amino acids. CDR3 sequence reads: CASSLVPGGSYEQYF.

The CDR3 protein is CAWSMGGQGYTF. This chain uses TRBV30 with TRBJ1-2; TCRdb gives TRBD1 as the D gene, but with no DNA this cannot be confirmed. The length of the CDR3 is 12 residues. Germline CDR1 is GTSNPN and CDR2 is SVGIG (reference sequence).

This chain connects TRBV7-2 to TRBJ2-3; TCRdb lists TRBD2, though no DNA is available to test this call. Germline V CDR1 and CDR2: SGHTA, FQGNSA. This CDR3 spans 16 amino acids. CDR3 sequence: CASSLGSSGGTDTQYF.

The CDR3 region is CASSLDPGSYGYTF. The chain has TRBV7-8 and TRBJ1-2; as DNA is missing, the TRBD1 call by TCRdb cannot be tested. The CDR3 extends over 14 amino acids. Germline CDR1 and CDR2: SGHVS and FQNEAQ. Filled out from reference TRBV7-8 and TRBJ1-2, the complete variable domain reads GAGVSQSPRYKVAKRGQDVALRCDPISGHVSLFWYQQALGQGPEFLTYFQNEAQLDKSGLPSDRFFAERPEGSVSTLKIQRTQQEDSAVYLCASSLDPGSYGYTFGSGTRLTVV.

The V gene is TRBV12-3 or TRBV12-4, the J gene TRBJ1-1. This CDR3 is 13 amino acids long. The CDR3 sequence is CASRVLVNTEAFF.

The CDR3 loop is CASSPWGSSEAFF. The chain carries TRBV7-9 and TRBJ1-1; the TCRdb call, TRBD1, lacks DNA for checking. Germline values: CDR1 SEHNR, CDR2 FQNEAQ (reference sequence). The CDR3 totals 13 residues.

This rearrangement joins TRBV5-6 to TRBJ1-4. The CDR3 runs 13 residues. CDR1 and CDR2 from the germline V gene are SGHDT and YYEEEE. The CDR3 sequence is CASSPFQIEKLFF.

The genes are TRBV18 and TRBJ1-6. The germline gives CDR1 KGHSH, CDR2 LQKENI. This CDR3 has 16 residues. CDR3: CASSRQASSYNSPLHF. The full variable domain, its missing parts supplied by reference TRBV18 and TRBJ1-6, is NAGVMQNPRHLVRRRGQEARLRCSPMKGHSHVYWYRQLPEEGLKFMVYLQKENIIDESGMPKERFSAEFPKEGPSILRIQQVVRGDSAAYFCASSRQASSYNSPLHFGNGTRLTVT.

The V gene is TRBV20-1, the J gene TRBJ2-7; with no DNA, the TCRdb D assignment of TRBD1 cannot be verified. Germline V gene data show CDR1 as DFQATT and CDR2 as SNEGSKA (reference sequence). The CDR3 covers 17 residues. The CDR3 spells CSASNEGPLATTYEQYF.

The V gene is TRBV20-1, the J gene TRBJ2-5; TCRdb returns TRBD1, unconfirmable since there is no DNA. This CDR3 is 12 amino acids long. Germline CDR1 DFQATT, CDR2 SNEGSKA (reference sequence). CDR3 sequence: CSARGTGVSQYF.

According to its frequency, this clonotype is medium-sized. The chain employs TRBV5-1 and TRBJ2-5; TCRdb's assignment of TRBD2 cannot be checked, as there is no DNA. The CDR3 is 14 residues long. CDR1 SGHRS and CDR2 YFSETQ come from the germline V gene. CDR3 region: CASSKGVDQETQYF.

In terms of frequency, this clonotype is medium-sized. The rearrangement links TRBV18 to TRBJ2-7; TCRdb indicates TRBD2, and absent DNA this call remains unverified. This CDR3 has 14 residues. The germline V gene encodes CDR1 KGHSH and CDR2 LQKENI. This chain's CDR3 is CASSSGLNSYEQYF.

The rearrangement uses TRBV7-2 and TRBJ1-4; the TRBD1 assignment by TCRdb is unverifiable without DNA. The germline V gene has CDR1 SGHTA and CDR2 FQGNSA. The length of the CDR3 is 15 residues. The CDR3 reads CASSFFGTGDEKLFF.

J is TRBJ2-7 and V is TRBV7-2. This CDR3 contains 16 residues. Germline CDR1 is SGHTA and CDR2 is FQGNSA. The CDR3 spells CASSLRPRSTSYEQYF.

Frequency places this clonotype as medium-sized. The gene calls are TRBV20-1 and TRBJ2-3. CDR1 and CDR2 from the germline V gene are DFQATT and SNEGSKA (reference sequence). The CDR3 totals 13 residues. The CDR3 spells CSAREANTDTQYF.

The chain joins TRBV27 to TRBJ2-1; with no DNA, the TCRdb D assignment of TRBD2 cannot be verified. From germline, CDR1 is MNHEY and CDR2 SMNVEV (reference sequence). CDR3 size: 16 residues. The CDR3 sequence: CASSLGTALGNNEQFF.

The chain is built from TRBV15 and TRBJ1-1. The CDR3 has 16 residues. Germline CDR1 is LNHNV and CDR2 is YYDKDF (reference sequence). CDR3 sequence reads: CATSRDRGRLNTEAFF.

This clonotype counts as medium-sized by frequency. The chain carries TRBV10-3 and TRBJ2-1; lacking DNA, the TRBD1 call made by TCRdb goes unchecked. The CDR3 has 13 amino acids. CDR1 is ENHRY, CDR2 SYGVKD, per germline. The CDR3 loop is CAISDRAYNEQFF.

The gene calls are TRBV7-2 and TRBJ2-1. This CDR3 is 13 amino acids long. Germline CDR1 reads SGHTA; CDR2 reads FQGNSA. CDR3 sequence reads: CASSLSSYNEQFF.

V usage is TRBV20-1 and J usage is TRBJ1-4; TCRdb names TRBD1, which stays unverified in the absence of DNA. The germline gives CDR1 DFQATT, CDR2 SNEGSKA (reference sequence). This CDR3 comprises 13 residues. The CDR3 region is CSARGGYGEKLFF.

The chain recombines TRBV12-3 or TRBV12-4 with TRBJ1-3; absent DNA, TCRdb's TRBD1 call cannot be checked. CDR3 length: 13 residues. The CDR3 region is CASSDRGGNTIYF.

The chain couples TRBV20-1 to TRBJ1-2; TCRdb gives TRBD1 as the D gene, but with no DNA this cannot be confirmed. There are 13 residues in the CDR3. Germline V gene lookup returns CDR1 DFQATT and CDR2 SNEGSKA (reference sequence). The CDR3 is CSARVDRVNGYTF.

Judged by frequency, this clonotype is medium-sized. CDR3 protein: CASSLRGQETQYF. The rearrangement joins TRBV12-3 or TRBV12-4 to TRBJ2-5; TCRdb calls TRBD1, which cannot be checked without DNA. CDR3 size: 13 residues.

This clonotype shows up as medium-sized by frequency. J is TRBJ2-1 and V is TRBV7-2; TCRdb indicates TRBD1, and absent DNA this call remains unverified. CDR3 size: 16 residues. Germline V CDR1 and CDR2: SGHTA, FQGNSA. The CDR3 protein is CASSPLYVGTVNEQFF.